This T cell receptor beta chain was identified in a study of tumor-infiltrating lymphocytes in localized non-small cell lung cancer. Data came from immunoSEQ multiplex PCR; TCRdb stores just in-frame clones and leaves some out. Among 17,000 or so clones, around 85% were seen once, and the ten largest hold 5.5% to 7%. Study-wide points: TCRbeta sequencing showed higher T cell infiltration in tumors than uninvolved lung.

As to this clone: Its antigen is as yet unknown.

Germline CDR1 MNHEY, CDR2 SVGAGI. The V gene lost 6 bases and the J gene lost 3 bases, with 6 bases spanning the gap. This CDR3 is built from 11 residues. Sequencing input: lung tumor tissue. The source of this sequence is a human donor with non-small cell lung cancer. V is TRBV6-5 and J is TRBJ2-7, with D maybe TRBD2 (5 bases). CDR3 nucleotide sequence: TGTGCCAGCAGCGGACTCTACGAGCAGTACTTC. Protein sequence: CASSGLYEQYF.